What follows are 32 T cell receptor beta chains derived from one specimen sequenced in a study of blood T cell repertoires in COVID-19 (dated by TCRdb to 2018 to 2021). Libraries were prepared through the immunoSEQ multiplex PCR assay. Here the immuneACCESS table is served through TCRdb, limited to in-frame sequences with V and J called. Missing clones are a known gap in these copies; in checked studies unresolved V genes cover under half, and the rest lacks a known reason. This sample holds a few hundred thousand clones; 84% were observed only once. The leading ten clones occupy 7.5% to 9% of the sample. The sequencing input was peripheral blood. Receptors originate from a human donor in a cohort sampled during active COVID-19.

V usage is TRBV5-1 and J usage is TRBJ2-7; D gene uncertain. CDR3 length equals 14 residues. In germline, CDR1 is SGHRS, CDR2 YFSETQ. With 2 bases removed from V and 0 bases from J, the gap between germline ends came to 9 bases. CDR3 nucleotides: TGCGCCAGCAGCTTACAGACGAGCTCCTACGAGCAGTACTTC. Its translation: CASSLQTSSYEQYF.

This clone occurred once. The chain is built from TRBV7-2 and TRBJ1-1, with D tentatively TRBD1 (6 bases). Germline values: CDR1 SGHTA, CDR2 FQGNSA. This CDR3 spans 15 amino acids. Trimming removed 1 base at V and 1 base at J, with 10 bases between. In nucleotides, the CDR3 is TGTGCCAGCAGCTTAGACGGACAGTGGAACACTGAAGCTTTCTTT. Its translation is CASSLDGQWNTEAFF.

This clone was recorded a few times. The chain has TRBV4-1 and TRBJ1-2, with D uncertain. Between the trimmed V and J ends, which lost 1 base and 6 bases, there was a span of 15 bases. CDR1 and CDR2 from the germline V gene are MGHRA and YSYEKL. The length of the CDR3 is 15 residues. In DNA form, the CDR3 reads TGCGCCAGCAGCCAAGTAGTTAACAGAAACCATGGCTACACCTTC. This gives the protein CASSQVVNRNHGYTF.

The chain employs TRBV19 and TRBJ2-6, with a tentative D call TRBD1 (5 bases). The V and J ends lost 5 bases and 0 bases respectively, with 5 bases between them. The CDR3 spans 14 residues. The germline gives CDR1 LNHDA, CDR2 SQIVND (reference sequence). DNA of the CDR3: TGTGCCAGTAGTGGGGCCTCTGGGGCCAACGTCCTGACTTTC. It yields the protein CASSGASGANVLTF.

This clone has at least ten counts. The chain links TRBV6-4 to TRBJ1-1; TRBD1 might be the D (6 bases). This CDR3 has 14 amino acids. Germline CDR1 and CDR2: MRHNA and SNTAGT. V lost 6 bases and J 5 bases, leaving 16 bases between the germline ends. Here the CDR3 DNA reads TGTGCCAGCAGCCAGGGGCCCATAGGTACTGAAGCTTTCTTT. It codes for CASSQGPIGTEAFF.

The rearrangement uses TRBV2 and TRBJ2-7; 7 bases line up with TRBD2. The CDR3 is made up of 14 amino acids. CDR1 is SNHLY and CDR2 is FYNNEI in the germline V gene. With V trimmed by 6 bases and J by 6 bases, 11 bases remained unmatched. DNA for the CDR3: TGTGCCAGCAGACCACCGTCGGGGGGTCGCGAGCAGTACTTC. Protein sequence: CASRPPSGGREQYF.

The chain combines TRBV19 with TRBJ2-7, with D perhaps matching TRBD2 (6 bases). This CDR3 spans 18 amino acids. Germline CDR1 and CDR2: LNHDA and SQIVND (reference sequence). V dropped 4 bases and J dropped 3 bases, with 25 bases sitting between them. CDR3 amino acids: CASSRLRESGTSLYEQYF. CDR3 coding DNA: TGTGCCAGTAGTAGACTTCGGGAGTCGGGTACCTCTCTCTACGAGCAGTACTTC.

This sequence joins TRBV5-4 and TRBJ2-1, with 8 bases that match TRBD2. The CDR3 spans 18 residues. V lost 3 bases to trimming and J lost 0 bases; unmatched junction nucleotides: 11. Per germline, CDR1 SGHNT and CDR2 YYREEE (reference sequence). As DNA, the CDR3 is TGTGCCAGCAGCTCCAATCGGGGGGGCCAAAGCTCCTACAATGAGCAGTTCTTC. Translating gives CASSSNRGGQSSYNEQFF.

This chain connects TRBV6-5 to TRBJ2-1; D is perhaps TRBD2 (6 bases). Germline V lookup: CDR1 MNHEY, CDR2 SVGAGI. The CDR3 spans 13 residues. With 6 bases removed from V and 8 bases from J, the gap between germline ends came to 14 bases. The CDR3 sequence: CASRRELWDEQFF. The CDR3 nucleotides read TGTGCCAGCAGGCGGGAACTATGGGATGAGCAGTTCTTC.

The V gene is TRBV7-2, the J gene TRBJ1-4; maybe TRBD1 (6 bases). The germline V and J ends were trimmed by 0 bases and 0 bases, with 11 bases remaining between them. Germline CDR1 SGHTA, CDR2 FQGNSA. The length of the CDR3 is 17 residues. The CDR3 DNA reads TGTGCCAGCAGCTTAGCGCTCAGGGGCGCAACTAATGAAAAACTGTTTTTT. Encoded protein: CASSLALRGATNEKLFF.

The chain couples TRBV10-3 to TRBJ1-2; a possible D gene is TRBD1 (5 bases). Deletions cut 6 bases from V and 3 bases from J, with 17 bases between. Looked up from germline, CDR1 is ENHRY and CDR2 is SYGVKD. The CDR3 has 15 amino acids. DNA for the CDR3: TGTGCCATCAGGAGAGAACAGGCAGATGACTATGGCTACACCTTC. It specifies CAIRREQADDYGYTF.

V usage is TRBV6-5 and J usage is TRBJ2-7; D not certain. V was trimmed by 2 bases and J by 2 bases, leaving 13 bases between them. There are 15 residues in the CDR3. Germline V gene data show CDR1 as MNHEY and CDR2 as SVGAGI. The DNA for the CDR3 is TGTGCCAGCAGTTACGGGTCTAGTCTCACCTACGAGCAGTACTTC. Protein sequence: CASSYGSSLTYEQYF.

This chain joins TRBV19 and TRBJ1-1; D unresolved. The length of the CDR3 is 15 residues. CDR1 and CDR2 (germline): LNHDA, SQIVND (reference sequence). V gave up 6 bases and J gave up 1 base, with 15 bases separating them. Here the CDR3 reads CASSPAGRRNTEAFF. DNA for the CDR3: TGTGCCAGTAGCCCCGCCGGGAGAAGGAACACTGAAGCTTTCTTT.

The V gene is TRBV16, the J gene TRBJ1-5, with 11 bases lining up with TRBD1. Germline V CDR1 and CDR2: KGHSY, FQNENV. The V and J ends lost 5 bases and 3 bases, in that order; junction bases with no gene match: 3. This CDR3 has 15 amino acids. The CDR3 sequence is CASSGDRGTNQPQHF. The DNA of the CDR3 is TGTGCCAGCAGCGGGGACAGGGGGACCAATCAGCCCCAGCATTTT.

The rearrangement links TRBV5-1 to TRBJ1-4, with TRBD1 identical over 11 bases. The V gene's germline CDR1 is SGHRS and CDR2 YFSETQ. This CDR3 is built from 16 residues. V was clipped by 2 bases and J by 7 bases; unmatched bases: 7. The CDR3 bases are TGCGCCAGCAGCTTAACCACCGGGACAGGGGGTGAAAAACTGTTTTTT. This encodes CASSLTTGTGGEKLFF.

The chain uses TRBV7-2 and TRBJ1-1, with D maybe TRBD1 (6 bases). CDR1 SGHTA and CDR2 FQGNSA come from the germline V gene. This CDR3 has 13 residues. V lost 1 base and J 4 bases, leaving 7 bases between the germline ends. The DNA for the CDR3 is TGTGCCAGCAGCTTAGACAGGGTCACTGAAGCTTTCTTT. Amino acids: CASSLDRVTEAFF.

V gene TRBV15 combines with J gene TRBJ1-3; D is unclear. The CDR3 is 13 residues long. Germline CDR1 LNHNV, CDR2 YYDKDF (reference sequence). V lost 5 bases, J lost 0 bases, and 5 bases lay in between. The CDR3 region is CATSVGSGNTIYF. As DNA, the CDR3 is TGTGCCACCAGCGTCGGCTCTGGAAACACCATATATTTT.

The sample holds one count of this clone. The rearrangement uses TRBV28 and TRBJ1-4; D not resolved. Trimming stripped 5 bases from V and 7 bases from J, with 11 bases between. Germline V gene lookup returns CDR1 MDHEN and CDR2 SYDVKM. The CDR3 extends over 13 amino acids. The CDR3 DNA reads TGTGCCAGCAGTGAGGTTATCGGTGAAAAACTGTTTTTT. Encoded protein: CASSEVIGEKLFF.

This clone came up once. This rearrangement joins TRBV11-3 to TRBJ2-1; 11 positions agree with TRBD2. Losses at the gene ends were 0 bases for V and 10 bases for J; bases not matched to a gene: 5. There are 15 residues in the CDR3. Germline V gene data show CDR1 as SGHNT and CDR2 as YENEEA. The chain's CDR3 is CASSLETSGTIEQFF. In DNA form, the CDR3 reads TGTGCCAGCAGCTTAGAGACTAGCGGGACCATCGAGCAGTTCTTC.

The chain carries TRBV19 and TRBJ1-2; TRBD1 matches at 7 bases. CDR3 size: 13 residues. Germline V gene lookup returns CDR1 LNHDA and CDR2 SQIVND (reference sequence). J was trimmed by 3 bases and V by 7 bases; bases with no gene match: 5. The CDR3 region is CASMGGQYYGYTF. The CDR3 DNA is TGTGCCAGTATGGGGGGACAGTACTATGGCTACACCTTC.

This clone was observed a few times. In DNA, the CDR3 is TGTGCCAGCAGAAGGGCAGGGGGCCCCTCTGGAAACACCATATATTTT. It codes for CASRRAGGPSGNTIYF. The V call is TRBV28, the J call TRBJ1-3; 8 nucleotides match TRBD1. V lost 6 bases, J lost 0 bases, and 7 bases stayed unmatched. This CDR3 has 16 amino acids. Germline V gives CDR1 MDHEN, CDR2 SYDVKM.

The chain employs TRBV6-6 and TRBJ1-2; TRBD1 aligns across 7 bases. CDR1 and CDR2 (germline): MNHNY, SVGAGI (reference sequence). The V and J ends lost 2 bases and 0 bases, in that order; junction bases with no gene match: 3. This CDR3 has 15 residues. As DNA, the CDR3 is TGTGCCAGCAGTTACCAGACAGGGACTAACTATGGCTACACCTTC. This encodes CASSYQTGTNYGYTF.

The chain uses TRBV4-2 and TRBJ2-3, with 8 bases aligning to TRBD2. Germline CDR1 and CDR2: LGHNA and YNFKEQ. With V trimmed by 2 bases and J by 0 bases, 13 bases remained unmatched. The CDR3 is 19 amino acids. CDR3 loop: CASSQTLAGLRASTDTQYF. The CDR3 region has the DNA TGTGCCAGCAGCCAAACATTAGCGGGATTGAGAGCTAGCACAGATACGCAGTATTTT.

Remarks on this clone: Its ends do not fully match the called genes, so a read error is possible. The V call is TRBV7-7, the J call TRBJ2-5; the match to TRBD1 covers 7 bases. The CDR3 loop spans 14 amino acids. Germline lookup yields CDR1 SSHAT and CDR2 FNYEAQ (reference sequence). DNA of the CDR3: TGTGCTAGCAGCCTTACAGGGGAAGGAGAGACCCAGTACTTC. Translation gives CASSLTGEGETQYF.

This chain joins TRBV2 and TRBJ2-5; D unresolved. Germline V gene sequence: CDR1 SNHLY, CDR2 FYNNEI. V lost 4 bases, J lost 8 bases, and 11 bases lay in between. The CDR3 is 12 residues long. The CDR3 protein is CASSVGSVTQYF. The CDR3 DNA reads as TGTGCCAGCAGTGTCGGTTCCGTTACCCAGTACTTC.

The rearrangement uses TRBV12-3 or TRBV12-4 and TRBJ1-1; 7 positions match TRBD1. The CDR3 covers 12 residues. J gave up 1 base and V 10 bases, and 3 bases lay outside the gene matches. The CDR3 is CATQGGNTEAFF. DNA for the CDR3: TGTGCCACCCAGGGGGGGAACACTGAAGCTTTCTTT.

V gene TRBV6-2 or TRBV6-3 combines with J gene TRBJ2-2; 8 bases fit TRBD1. The ends lost 6 bases at V and 5 bases at J; junction bases unmatched: 8. Germline CDR1 MNHEY, CDR2 SVGEGT. The length of the CDR3 is 15 residues. CDR3: CASSSRGRVTGELFF. The CDR3 coding sequence is TGTGCCAGCAGCTCCAGGGGGCGAGTTACCGGGGAGCTGTTTTTT.

The CDR3 nucleotides read TGTGCCAGCAGATACGACAGGGTTACTGAAGCTTTCTTT. The encoded protein is CASRYDRVTEAFF. The chain links TRBV6-5 to TRBJ1-1; 7 nucleotides line up with TRBD1. The ends lost 6 bases at V and 5 bases at J; junction bases unmatched: 6. Germline V lookup: CDR1 MNHEY, CDR2 SVGAGI. The CDR3 is 13 residues long.

This clone has just one count. The chain uses TRBV28 and TRBJ2-5; D unresolved. The CDR3 has 12 amino acids. Germline V gives CDR1 MDHEN, CDR2 SYDVKM. Trimming took off 3 bases at V and 5 bases at J, with 7 bases between the two ends. The CDR3 nucleotides read TGTGCCAGCAGTTTGTTTTCGGAGACCCAGTACTTC. The encoded protein is CASSLFSETQYF.

CDR3: CASSPDSYNQPQHF. CDR3 coding DNA: TGTGCCAGCAGTCCCGACAGCTACAATCAGCCCCAGCATTTT. The gene calls are TRBV28 and TRBJ1-5; D perhaps matches TRBD1 (5 bases). V lost 5 bases to trimming and J lost 3 bases, with 11 bases between them. Germline V gene data show CDR1 as MDHEN and CDR2 as SYDVKM. The CDR3 runs 14 residues.

The chain carries TRBV28 and TRBJ1-2; D is unclear. Per germline, CDR1 MDHEN and CDR2 SYDVKM. The CDR3 covers 11 residues. V was pared by 11 bases and J by 8 bases, with 15 bases between. CDR3 amino acids: CASGLAGGYTF. Here the CDR3 DNA reads TGTGCCTCGGGTTTAGCGGGGGGCTACACCTTC.

On this clone itself: The identical CDR3 is also encoded by other nucleotide sequences in the sample. V usage is TRBV19 and J usage is TRBJ1-5; 10 bases line up with TRBD1. CDR1 is LNHDA, CDR2 SQIVND, per germline (reference sequence). Losses at the gene ends were 7 bases for V and 7 bases for J; bases not matched to a gene: 10. The CDR3 runs 15 residues. The CDR3: CASMKDRGRGQPQHF. DNA of the CDR3: TGTGCCAGTATGAAAGACAGGGGGCGCGGACAGCCCCAGCATTTT.